This T cell receptor (beta chain) was sequenced in a study of T cells after yellow fever vaccination. This CDR3 has 13 amino acids. Germline loops: CDR1 DFQATT, CDR2 SNEGSKA (reference sequence). V was pared by 6 bases and J by 2 bases, with 6 bases of the junction left unmatched. TCRdb re-called the 5' RACE reads through MiXCR, storing one row per CDR3 protein. In the table there are hundreds of thousands of distinct CDR3 sequences, around 13% of which are singletons. This clonotype was counted at least ten times. The chain uses TRBV20-1 and TRBJ2-7, with 8 positions matching TRBD1. The sequencing here drew on CD4+ T cells sorted from PBMCs, taken 15 days after the yellow fever booster vaccination. The sequence was obtained from a man younger than 35 who received the YFV17D yellow fever vaccine. In DNA form, the CDR3 reads TGCAGTGCCCCGGACAGGGTCACCTACGAGCAGTACGTC. Its protein is CSAPDRVTYEQYV.